This is a list of T cell receptor beta chains from one sample in a study of T cell repertoires in cytomegalovirus infection. TCRdb passed the reads through MiXCR, listing each CDR3 protein once. The sample lists about 490,000 distinct CDR3 sequences, about 15% seen once, with around 25% in the top ten. The sequenced sample consisted of CD8+ T cells from PBMCs. The receptor set was obtained from a human donor in good health (CMV status not recorded). Some clones in this sample may be carry-over from other donors' samples. CDR3s include the opening cysteine and the closing phenylalanine or tryptophan. The D gene is left open where the match is weak. Rows may omit the clone size; those that give it use once, few, many or a size class.

D	V	J	size	DNA	CDR3
.	TRBV5-1	TRBJ2-7	.	TGCGCCAGCAGCTTGGACAGGACATCCTACGAGCAGTACTTC	CASSLDRTSYEQYF
.	TRBV7-3	TRBJ1-3	many	TGTGCCAGCAGCGCAGGGGACGGAAACACCATATATTTT	CASSAGDGNTIYF
.	TRBV7-8	TRBJ2-1	.	TGTGCAAGCAGCTTAGCGTACTCTGGGTATGAGCAGTTCTTC	CASSLAYSGYEQFF
.	TRBV7-9	TRBJ2-5	few	TGTGCCAGCAGTACCCTGGGGGGGGCACAAGAGACCCAGTACTTC	CASSTLGGAQETQYF
.	TRBV10-3	TRBJ1-1	few	TGTGCCATCAGCCCCCTTGACGGCCAGGCTTTCTTT	CAISPLDGQAFF
TRBD1	TRBV6-9	TRBJ1-5	many	TGTGCCAGCAGTTATTCGTGGACAGGGGAGAGGGCGGGCAATCAGCCCCAGCATTTT	CASSYSWTGERAGNQPQHF
TRBD2	TRBV28	TRBJ2-3	many	TGTGCCAGCAGTTTATGGGCTAGCGGGATTTCAGATACGCAGTATTTT	CASSLWASGISDTQYF
TRBD1	TRBV7-6	TRBJ2-7	many	TGTGCCAGCAGCTCCGGACAGGGCAAGCAGTACTTC	CASSSGQGKQYF
.	TRBV11-3	TRBJ2-2	few	TGTGCCAGCAGCTTAGGAGGGATGAACACCGGGGAGCTGTTTTTT	CASSLGGMNTGELFF
.	TRBV2	TRBJ1-1	.	TGTGCCAGCAGCCCGAGGGTACGCAGGTCCCCCACTGAAGCTTTCTTT	CASSPRVRRSPTEAFF
TRBD2	TRBV10-3	TRBJ2-3	few	TGTGCCATCCTCCCCCAGGAACTAGCGGGGGGGCCTAATACGCAGTATTTT	CAILPQELAGGPNTQYF
TRBD1	TRBV7-9	TRBJ1-3	many	TGTGCCAGCAGCGCAATGGGACAGGTGACCTCCGGAAACACCATATATTTT	CASSAMGQVTSGNTIYF
.	TRBV9	TRBJ1-1	.	TGTGCCAGCAGCCCACAAGCAGCTTTCTTT	CASSPQAAFF
TRBD2	TRBV3-1	TRBJ2-3	few	TGTGCCAGCAGCCCGTTACTAGCGGGGGGGTACACAGATACGCAGTATTTT	CASSPLLAGGYTDTQYF
.	TRBV29-1	TRBJ1-1	.	TGCAGCGCCCGGCGGGGACTGAACACTGAAGCTTTCTTT	CSARRGLNTEAFF
.	TRBV9	TRBJ2-7	.	TGTGCCAGCAGCCCCCAGAACAGTCCCTACGAGCAGTACTTC	CASSPQNSPYEQYF
TRBD1	TRBV2	TRBJ1-2	few	TGTGCCAGCGCAGACAGGGGAACTAACTATGGCTACACCTTC	CASADRGTNYGYTF
.	TRBV6-5	TRBJ1-5	few	TGTGCCAGCAGTTACGGTGGTGCAGATCAGCCCCAGCATTTT	CASSYGGADQPQHF
.	TRBV7-9	TRBJ1-1	many	TGTGCCAGCAGCGGGGGCAGCCAGAACACTGAAGCTTTCTTT	CASSGGSQNTEAFF
.	TRBV20-1	TRBJ2-1	few	TGCAGTGCTCCTGGAGCCGACAATGAGCAGTTCTTC	CSAPGADNEQFF
TRBD2	TRBV5-6	TRBJ2-5	few	TGTGCCAGCAGCCGGGGGGGGTTGGGGACCCAGTACTTC	CASSRGGLGTQYF
TRBD2	TRBV9	TRBJ2-7	few	TGTGCCAGCAGCGTAGGGCTAGCGGGGGCCTACGAGCAGTACTTC	CASSVGLAGAYEQYF
.	TRBV27	TRBJ2-1	few	TGTGCCAGCAGTCAAACAGCTAACAATGAGCAGTTCTTC	CASSQTANNEQFF
TRBD1	TRBV7-6	TRBJ1-5	.	TGTGCCAGCAGCTCCTCGGGACAGGGGCGTCAGCCCCAGCATTTT	CASSSSGQGRQPQHF
TRBD1	TRBV6-1	TRBJ1-1	many	TGTGCCAGCAGATCCGGGACAGGGTGGACTGAAGCTTTCTTT	CASRSGTGWTEAFF
.	TRBV20-1	TRBJ2-2	.	TGCAGTGCTAGAGGACAGAACACCGGGGAGCTGTTTTTT	CSARGQNTGELFF
TRBD1	TRBV19	TRBJ2-1	few	TGTGCCACTGGGGACAGCTACAATGAGCAGTTCTTC	CATGDSYNEQFF
.	TRBV12-3/TRBV12-4	TRBJ2-3	many	TGTGCCACCCTGGGTGGGAGGATCACAGATACGCAGTATTTT	CATLGGRITDTQYF
TRBD1	TRBV20-1	TRBJ1-4	many	TGCAGTACAGGGGGGGAGACAACTAATGAAAAACTGTTTTTT	CSTGGETTNEKLFF
.	TRBV12-3/TRBV12-4	TRBJ2-7	.	TGTGCCAGCAGCCCCGGGACAAAACCCTACGAGCAGTACTTC	CASSPGTKPYEQYF
.	TRBV9	TRBJ1-4	few	TGTGCCAGCAGCGTAGATGGAGTCGCAACTAATGAAAAACTGTTTTTT	CASSVDGVATNEKLFF
.	TRBV27	TRBJ1-6	.	TGTGCCAGCACTCGGACGCCCAGCTCCTATAATTCACCCCTCCACTTT	CASTRTPSSYNSPLHF
.	TRBV6-1	TRBJ1-5	.	TGTGCCAGCAGTGATCCACTAGACAGAGTTAGCAATCAGCCCCAGCATTTT	CASSDPLDRVSNQPQHF
TRBD2	TRBV7-2	TRBJ2-7	many	TGTGCCAGCAGCCCTGGGGGGGGTGTCTACGAGCAGTACTTC	CASSPGGGVYEQYF
TRBD2	TRBV10-3	TRBJ2-3	many	TGTGCCATCAGCAGCGGGATGGGCACAGATACGCAGTATTTT	CAISSGMGTDTQYF
TRBD2	TRBV27	TRBJ2-1	few	TGTGCCAGCAGCGGGACTAGCGGGCTCAATGAGCAGTTCTTC	CASSGTSGLNEQFF
.	TRBV27	TRBJ2-2	many	TGTGCCAGCAGTTTATTAAACGGCCTGGATAGCGCCGGGGAGCTGTTTTTT	CASSLLNGLDSAGELFF
TRBD1	TRBV5-1	TRBJ2-7	.	TGCGCCAGCAGCTCAATGGGGACAGGGTCGAGTCACGAGCAGTACTTC	CASSSMGTGSSHEQYF
.	TRBV7-7	TRBJ2-3	many	TGTGCTAGCAGCTTAACAGATCAGGATACGCAGTATTTT	CASSLTDQDTQYF
.	TRBV25-1	TRBJ1-5	once	TGTGCCAGCAGTGACGGGGGGCGTCAGCCCCAGCATTTT	CASSDGGRQPQHF
.	TRBV7-9	TRBJ1-1	.	TGTGCCAGCAGCCCGTTTTTAGGTGAAGCTTTCTTT	CASSPFLGEAFF
TRBD2	TRBV7-9	TRBJ2-3	.	TGTGCCTCCCTAGCGGGAGTGGTCTCCACAGATACGCAGTATTTT	CASLAGVVSTDTQYF
.	TRBV5-1	TRBJ1-1	.	TGCGCCAGCAGCCCCGGTCCCCGGGGGCGGGGAGCTGAAGCTTTCTTT	CASSPGPRGRGAEAFF
.	TRBV5-1	TRBJ2-7	.	TGCGCCAGCAGCGTGCAACGGGACATCTCCTACGAGCAGTACTTC	CASSVQRDISYEQYF
.	TRBV5-1	TRBJ1-1	.	TGCGCCAGCAGCTTGGGAGACGCAGCTTTCTTT	CASSLGDAAFF
.	TRBV7-3	TRBJ2-2	many	TGTGCCAGCAGTTTATTACTAGAAAACACCGGGGAGCTGTTTTTT	CASSLLLENTGELFF
.	TRBV28	TRBJ2-1	many	TGTGCCAGCAGTTTATCTCTGGAGGGCAATGAGCAGTTCTTC	CASSLSLEGNEQFF
TRBD2	TRBV6-8	TRBJ2-3	.	TGTGCCAGCAGCCCCGGAGAGCGGGAGTTTACAGATACGCAGTATTTT	CASSPGEREFTDTQYF
TRBD1	TRBV19	TRBJ2-3	many	TGTGCCAGTAGTGTCCGGGACAGGGGGCTGGATACGCAGTATTTT	CASSVRDRGLDTQYF
TRBD1	TRBV7-3	TRBJ2-2	many	TGTGCCAGCAGGTCCGGGACAGGGGGACCCGGGGAGCTGTTTTTT	CASRSGTGGPGELFF
TRBD2	TRBV9	TRBJ2-1	many	TGTGCCAGCAGCGCCCGTTCCGGGACTAGAGGTCACAATGAGCAGTTCTTC	CASSARSGTRGHNEQFF
TRBD2	TRBV12-3/TRBV12-4	TRBJ2-1	few	TGTGCCAGCAGTATCCCTGGGCGGGAGGCCTACAATGAGCAGTTCTTC	CASSIPGREAYNEQFF
.	TRBV5-6	TRBJ1-5	.	TGTGCCAGCAGCTTGGGGCTTTCAGGAAGCAATCAGCCCCAGCATTTT	CASSLGLSGSNQPQHF
.	TRBV4-1	TRBJ1-5	many	TGCGCCAGCAGCCAAGACCGACGGAGAGATCAGCCCCAGCATTTT	CASSQDRRRDQPQHF
.	TRBV7-9	TRBJ2-7	many	TGTGCCAGCAGACCTAGAACGGGGCTAGGTGAGCAGTACTTC	CASRPRTGLGEQYF